These 5 T cell receptor beta chains share one sample of origin, sequenced in a study of blood T cells in healthy people across ages (dated by TCRdb to about 2015). The library was produced with 5' RACE. These reads were obtained on an Illumina HiSeq 2500. The second PCR ran for roughly 7 to 11 cycles and used a J-beta primer mix along with a sample-barcoded 5' primer. The public reads were run again by TCRdb, first through fastp at Q25 and then through MiXCR, and only productive beta chains were kept. Duplicate CDR3 protein sequences are folded into a single record with the most common DNA and genes. For this sample the table gives approximately 1.5 million distinct CDR3 sequences, of which roughly 43% were detected only once. Just over 4% of the sample rests with the top ten. Specimen: blood. Receptor source: a young woman in good health.

CDR3 in amino acids: CASIPVGRGSTDTQYF. The DNA for the CDR3 is TGTGCCAGCATACCGGTCGGAAGGGGGAGCACAGATACGCAGTATTTT. The chain employs TRBV5-8 and TRBJ2-3; D is perhaps TRBD1 (6 bases). This CDR3 has 16 amino acids. Trimming left V 6 bases short and J 0 bases short, with 17 bases between. CDR1 and CDR2 (germline): SGHTS, YDEGEE.

CDR3 residues: CASSYPFLRQADNYGYTF. As DNA, the CDR3 is TGTGCCAGCAGCTACCCCTTCCTCCGACAGGCTGATAACTATGGCTACACCTTC. The chain links TRBV11-2 to TRBJ1-2, with D maybe TRBD1 (6 bases). The CDR3 covers 18 residues. V lost 4 bases to trimming and J lost 1 base, with 22 bases between them. CDR1 is SGHAT, CDR2 FQNNGV, per germline.

This clonotype was seen only a few times. The rearrangement joins TRBV5-5 to TRBJ1-2, with a tentative D call TRBD1 (5 bases). The ends were cut back, 1 base at V and 4 bases at J, with 20 bases in the middle. In germline, CDR1 is SGHKS, CDR2 YYEKEE (reference sequence). The CDR3 runs to 17 residues. The chain's CDR3 is CASSLSGGGSRIYGYTF. In nucleotides, the CDR3 is TGTGCCAGCAGCTTGAGCGGGGGGGGTTCCCGGATCTATGGCTACACCTTC.

The genes are TRBV7-3 and TRBJ2-1, with 8 bases lining up with TRBD2. Germline-derived CDR1 and CDR2 are SGHTA and FQGTGA. V was pared by 5 bases and J by 8 bases, with 11 bases of the junction left unmatched. The CDR3 totals 15 residues. CDR3 protein: CASSPTLTSAYEQFF. In DNA form, the CDR3 reads TGTGCCAGCAGCCCGACCCTGACTAGCGCGTATGAGCAGTTCTTC.

This sequence joins TRBV7-6 and TRBJ1-3; D is uncertain. V was cut by 1 base and J by 4 bases, with 14 bases left in between. CDR1 SGHVS and CDR2 FNYEAQ come from the germline V gene. The CDR3 consists of 16 residues. CDR3 in amino acids: CASSLVQRAKGNTIYF. The CDR3 DNA reads as TGTGCCAGCAGCTTAGTACAAAGGGCTAAAGGAAACACCATATATTTT.